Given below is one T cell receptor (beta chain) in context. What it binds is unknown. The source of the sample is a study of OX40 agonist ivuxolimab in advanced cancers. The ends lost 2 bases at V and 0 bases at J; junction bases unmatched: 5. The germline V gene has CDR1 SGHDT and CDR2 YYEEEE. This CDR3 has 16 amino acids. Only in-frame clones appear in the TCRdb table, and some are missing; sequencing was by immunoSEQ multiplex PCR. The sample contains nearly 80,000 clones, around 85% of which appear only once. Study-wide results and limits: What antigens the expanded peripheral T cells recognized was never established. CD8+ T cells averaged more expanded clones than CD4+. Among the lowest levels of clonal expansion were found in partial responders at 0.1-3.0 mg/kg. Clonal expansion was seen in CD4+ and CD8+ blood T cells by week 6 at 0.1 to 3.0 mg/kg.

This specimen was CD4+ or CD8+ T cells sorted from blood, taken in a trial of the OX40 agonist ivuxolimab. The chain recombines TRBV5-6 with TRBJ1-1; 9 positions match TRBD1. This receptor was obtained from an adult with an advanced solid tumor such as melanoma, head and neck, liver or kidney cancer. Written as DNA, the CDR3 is TGTGCCAGCAGCTTAGGACAGGGGAGTCTGAACACTGAAGCTTTCTTT. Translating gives CASSLGQGSLNTEAFF.